One sample yielded the 8 T cell receptor beta chains listed below, sequenced in a study of control samples from healthy donors and cancer patients. The table came from immunoSEQ multiplex PCR; TCRdb's copy has only in-frame clones and leaves some out. The repertoire holds 63,000 or so clones, with roughly 87% as singletons. Sequences were obtained from PBMCs. These receptors originate from a man aged 60-69 years with colorectal cancer.

The chain couples TRBV9 to TRBJ2-3; D remains unclear. Per the germline V gene, CDR1 is SGDLS and CDR2 is YYNGEE. V lost 0 bases and J lost 5, with 4 bases in between. This CDR3 comprises 12 residues. CDR3 bases: TGTGCCAGCAGCGTAGGGGTAGATACGCAGTATTTT. This sequence encodes CASSVGVDTQYF. The full variable domain, completed using reference TRBV9 and TRBJ2-3, is DSGVTQTPKHLITATGQRVTLRCSPRSGDLSVYWYQQSLDQGLQFLIQYYNGEERAKGNILERFSAQQFPDLHSELNLSSLELGDSALYFCASSVGVDTQYFGPGTRLTVL.

The genes are TRBV28 and TRBJ1-5; D is possibly TRBD1 (6 bases). The CDR3 contains 13 residues. Germline V CDR1 and CDR2: MDHEN, SYDVKM. V was clipped by 4 bases and J by 7 bases, with 11 bases between them. CDR3 in amino acids: CASSSNRVQPQHF. CDR3 nucleotide sequence: TGTGCCAGCAGTTCAAACAGGGTCCAGCCCCAGCATTTT. Full variable domain (rest looked up from reference TRBV28 and TRBJ1-5): DVKVTQSSRYLVKRTGEKVFLECVQDMDHENMFWYRQDPGLGLRLIYFSYDVKMKEKGDIPEGYSVSREKKERFSLILESASTNQTSMYLCASSSNRVQPQHFGDGTRLSIL.

The chain carries TRBV5-3 and TRBJ1-4, with D possibly matching TRBD1 (5 bases). TRBV5-3 is an open reading frame whose function is uncertain. The CDR3 extends over 11 amino acids. Trimming pared 1 base from V and 13 bases from J, leaving 8 bases between. The CDR3 protein is CARSLPGGLFF. The CDR3 DNA reads as TGTGCCAGAAGCTTGCCGGGGGGACTGTTTTTT.

The CDR3 bases are TGTGCCAGCAGCTTCGACACAGGAGGATGGGACACTGAAGCTTTCTTT. Its protein product is CASSFDTGGWDTEAFF. The chain couples TRBV11-2 to TRBJ1-1; TRBD1 is a possible D gene (5 bases). Germline V gives CDR1 SGHAT, CDR2 FQNNGV. With 3 bases removed from V and 3 bases from J, the gap between germline ends came to 17 bases. The CDR3 runs to 16 residues.

V is TRBV3-1 (or the pseudogene TRBV3-2) and J is TRBJ2-7; 9 nucleotides line up with TRBD1. Per the germline V gene, CDR1 is LGHDT and CDR2 is YNNKEL (reference sequence). The CDR3 consists of 13 residues. V was pared by 4 bases and J by 4 bases, with 2 bases of the junction left unmatched. In DNA, the CDR3 is TGTGCCAGCAGCCGAGGACAGGGGTACGAGCAGTACTTC. Its translation is CASSRGQGYEQYF.

The chain employs TRBV18 and TRBJ2-5; 7 bases agree with TRBD2. Unmatched junction bases numbered 0, after V lost 3 bases and J lost 2 bases. Germline-derived CDR1 and CDR2 are KGHSH and LQKENI. The CDR3 loop spans 13 amino acids. CDR3 coding DNA: TGTGCCAGCTCACCGGGGGGGCAAGAGACCCAGTACTTC. Amino acids: CASSPGGQETQYF.

CDR3 sequence: CASRREVSSGGRQYF. DNA of the CDR3: TGTGCCAGCAGAAGGGAAGTGTCTAGCGGGGGCCGACAGTACTTC. The chain is built from TRBV27 and TRBJ2-7, with 10 positions matching TRBD2. J lost 10 bases, V lost 6 bases, and 15 bases had no gene match. The CDR3 has 15 amino acids. CDR1 is MNHEY and CDR2 is SMNVEV in the germline V gene (reference sequence).

CDR3 protein: CAWIAGQYNSPLHF. For the CDR3, the DNA is TGTGCCTGGATCGCGGGACAGTATAATTCACCCCTCCACTTT. The chain employs TRBV30 and TRBJ1-6; 7 nucleotides match TRBD1. The length of the CDR3 is 14 residues. From germline, CDR1 is GTSNPN and CDR2 SVGIG (reference sequence). The J segment lost 4 bases and the V segment lost 4 bases, leaving 4 bases of the junction unmatched.